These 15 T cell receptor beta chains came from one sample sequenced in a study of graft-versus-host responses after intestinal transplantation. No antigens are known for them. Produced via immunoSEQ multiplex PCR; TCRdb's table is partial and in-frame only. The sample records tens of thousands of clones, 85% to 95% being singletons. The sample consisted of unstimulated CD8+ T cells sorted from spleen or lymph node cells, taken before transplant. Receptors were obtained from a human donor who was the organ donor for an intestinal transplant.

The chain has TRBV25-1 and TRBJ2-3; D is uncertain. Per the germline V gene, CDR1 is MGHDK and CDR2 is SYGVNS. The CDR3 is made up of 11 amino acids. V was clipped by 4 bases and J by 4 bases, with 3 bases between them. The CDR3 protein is CASSVSDTQYF. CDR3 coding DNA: TGTGCCAGCAGTGTTTCAGATACGCAGTATTTT.

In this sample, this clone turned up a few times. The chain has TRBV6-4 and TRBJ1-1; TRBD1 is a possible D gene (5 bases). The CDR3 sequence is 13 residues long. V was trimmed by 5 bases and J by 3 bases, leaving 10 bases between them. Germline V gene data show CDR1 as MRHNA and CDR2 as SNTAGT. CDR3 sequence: CASSPTRDTEAFF. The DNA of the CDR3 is TGTGCCAGCAGTCCGACCAGGGACACTGAAGCTTTCTTT.

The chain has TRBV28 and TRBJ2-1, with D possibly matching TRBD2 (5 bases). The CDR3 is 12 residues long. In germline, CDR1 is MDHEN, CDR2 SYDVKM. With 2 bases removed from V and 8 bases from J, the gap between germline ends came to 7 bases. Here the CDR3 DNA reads TGTGCCAGCAGTTTACCGGGATATGAGCAGTTCTTC. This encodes CASSLPGYEQFF.

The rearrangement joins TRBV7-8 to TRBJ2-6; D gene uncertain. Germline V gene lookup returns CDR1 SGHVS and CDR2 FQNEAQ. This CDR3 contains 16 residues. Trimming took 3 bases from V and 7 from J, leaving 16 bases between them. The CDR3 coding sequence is TGTGCCAGCAGCTTCTCTGTGTTAGCTCTTGCCAACGTCCTGACTTTC. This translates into CASSFSVLALANVLTF.

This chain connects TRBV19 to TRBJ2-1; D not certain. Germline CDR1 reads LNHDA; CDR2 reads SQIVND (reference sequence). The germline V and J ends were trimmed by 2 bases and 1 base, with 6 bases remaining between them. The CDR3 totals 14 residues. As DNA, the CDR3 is TGTGCCAGTAGTATATGGAATTCCTACAATGAGCAGTTCTTC. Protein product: CASSIWNSYNEQFF.

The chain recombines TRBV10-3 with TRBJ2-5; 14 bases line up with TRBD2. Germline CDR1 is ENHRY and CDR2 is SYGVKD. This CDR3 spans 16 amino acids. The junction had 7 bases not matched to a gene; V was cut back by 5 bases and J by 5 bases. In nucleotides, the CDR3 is TGTGCCATCAGTCACCCCGGGACTAGCGGGGGCGAGACCCAGTACTTC. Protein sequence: CAISHPGTSGGETQYF.

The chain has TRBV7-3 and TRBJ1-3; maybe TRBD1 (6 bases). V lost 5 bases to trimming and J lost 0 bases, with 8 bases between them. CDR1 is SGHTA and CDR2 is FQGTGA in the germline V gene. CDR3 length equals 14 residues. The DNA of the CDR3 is TGTGCCAGCAGCCTAGGGGGCTCTGGAAACACCATATATTTT. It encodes CASSLGGSGNTIYF. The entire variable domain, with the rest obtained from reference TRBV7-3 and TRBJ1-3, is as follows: GAGVSQTPSNKVTEKGKYVELRCDPISGHTALYWYRQSLGQGPEFLIYFQGTGAADDSGLPNDRFFAVRPEGSVSTLKIQRTERGDSAVYLCASSLGGSGNTIYFGEGSWLTVV.

CDR3 loop: CASSLPGQNNEKLFF. The CDR3 nucleotides read TGTGCCAGCAGCCTTCCGGGACAGAATAATGAAAAACTGTTTTTT. The V gene is TRBV7-9, the J gene TRBJ1-4, with TRBD1 matching over 7 bases. Germline CDR1 and CDR2: SEHNR and FQNEAQ (reference sequence). The CDR3 loop spans 15 amino acids. The V segment lost 5 bases and the J segment 4 bases; nucleotides outside the gene matches: 7. Using reference TRBV7-9 and TRBJ1-4 for the parts outside the CDR3, the full variable domain is DTGVSQNPRHKITKRGQNVTFRCDPISEHNRLYWYRQTLGQGPEFLTYFQNEAQLEKSRLLSDRFSAERPKGSFSTLEIQRTEQGDSAMYLCASSLPGQNNEKLFFGSGTQLSVL.

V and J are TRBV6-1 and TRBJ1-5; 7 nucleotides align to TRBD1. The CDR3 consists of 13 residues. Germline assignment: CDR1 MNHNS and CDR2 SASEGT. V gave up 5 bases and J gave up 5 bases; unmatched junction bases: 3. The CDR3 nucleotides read TGTGCCAGCAGTAAGGGGGCGGATCAGCCCCAGCATTTT. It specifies CASSKGADQPQHF.

DNA of the CDR3: TGTGCCAGCATAGGACGAAGCTCCTACAATGAGCAGTTCTTC. Its translation is CASIGRSSYNEQFF. This sequence joins TRBV28 and TRBJ2-1; D is ambiguous. V was pared by 7 bases and J by 0 bases, with 10 bases between. CDR1 and CDR2 from the germline V gene are MDHEN and SYDVKM. CDR3 length: 14 residues.

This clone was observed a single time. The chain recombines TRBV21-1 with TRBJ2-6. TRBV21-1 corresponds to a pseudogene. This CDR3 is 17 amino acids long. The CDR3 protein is CASSKDPGRSGANVLTF. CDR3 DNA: TGTGCCAGCAGCAAAGATCCGGGGCGATCTGGGGCCAACGTCCTGACTTTC.

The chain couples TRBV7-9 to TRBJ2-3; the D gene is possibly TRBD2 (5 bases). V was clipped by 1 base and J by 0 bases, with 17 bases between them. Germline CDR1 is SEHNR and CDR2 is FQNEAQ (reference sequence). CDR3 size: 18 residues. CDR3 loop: CASSLVSSLGASTDTQYF. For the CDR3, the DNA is TGTGCCAGCAGCTTAGTTTCTTCGTTGGGAGCAAGCACAGATACGCAGTATTTT.

Here the CDR3 DNA reads TGTGCCAGCAGTGAACATGGGTATCTTCATAATTCACCCCTCCACTTT. It specifies CASSEHGYLHNSPLHF. The V call is TRBV25-1, the J call TRBJ1-6; D is ambiguous. CDR3 size: 16 residues. Trimming cost V 2 bases and J 5 bases, with 13 bases left between them. Germline CDR1 is MGHDK and CDR2 is SYGVNS.

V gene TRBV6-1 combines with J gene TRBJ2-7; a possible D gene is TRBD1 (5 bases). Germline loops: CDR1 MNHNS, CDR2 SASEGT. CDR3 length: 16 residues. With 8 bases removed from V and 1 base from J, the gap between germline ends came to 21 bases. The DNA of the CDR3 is TGTGCCAGCGGTGGGGCCCTGGGCCCGAAATCCTACGAGCAGTACTTC. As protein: CASGGALGPKSYEQYF.

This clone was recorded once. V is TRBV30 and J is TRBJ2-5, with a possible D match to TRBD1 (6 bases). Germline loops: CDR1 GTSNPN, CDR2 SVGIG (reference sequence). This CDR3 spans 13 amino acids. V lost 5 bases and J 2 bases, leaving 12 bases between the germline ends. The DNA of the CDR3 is TGTGCCTGGCGCTCGGGACATCAAGAGACCCAGTACTTC. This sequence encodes CAWRSGHQETQYF.